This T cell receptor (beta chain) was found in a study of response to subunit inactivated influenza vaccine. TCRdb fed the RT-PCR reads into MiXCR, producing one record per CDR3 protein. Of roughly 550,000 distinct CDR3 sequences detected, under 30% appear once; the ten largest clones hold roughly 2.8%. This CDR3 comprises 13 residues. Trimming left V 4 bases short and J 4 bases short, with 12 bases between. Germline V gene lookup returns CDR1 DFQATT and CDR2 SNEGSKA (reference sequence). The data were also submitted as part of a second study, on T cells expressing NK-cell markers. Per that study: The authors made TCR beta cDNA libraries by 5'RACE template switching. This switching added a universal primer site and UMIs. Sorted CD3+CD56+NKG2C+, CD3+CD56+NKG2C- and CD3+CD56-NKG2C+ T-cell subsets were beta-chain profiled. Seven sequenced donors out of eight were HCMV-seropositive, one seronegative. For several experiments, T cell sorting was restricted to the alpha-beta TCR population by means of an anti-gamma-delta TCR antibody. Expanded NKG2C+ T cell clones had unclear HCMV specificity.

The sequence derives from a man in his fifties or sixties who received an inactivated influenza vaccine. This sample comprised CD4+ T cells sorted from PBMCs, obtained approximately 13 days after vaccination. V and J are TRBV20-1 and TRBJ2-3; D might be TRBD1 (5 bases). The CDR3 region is CSANWKGADTQYF. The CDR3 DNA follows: TGCAGTGCTAACTGGAAAGGGGCAGATACGCAGTATTTT.